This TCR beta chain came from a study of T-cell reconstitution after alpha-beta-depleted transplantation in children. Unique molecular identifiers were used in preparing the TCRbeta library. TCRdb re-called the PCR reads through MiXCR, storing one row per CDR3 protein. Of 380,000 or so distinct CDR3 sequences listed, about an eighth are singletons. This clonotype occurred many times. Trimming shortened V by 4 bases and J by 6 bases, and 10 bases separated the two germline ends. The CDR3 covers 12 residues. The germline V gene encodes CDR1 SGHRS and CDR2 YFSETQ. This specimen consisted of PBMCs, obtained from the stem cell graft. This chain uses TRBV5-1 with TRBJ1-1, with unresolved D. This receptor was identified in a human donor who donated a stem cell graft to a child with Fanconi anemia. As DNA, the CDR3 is TGCGCCAGCAGCGAAGGGAATTCTGAAGCTTTCTTT. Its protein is CASSEGNSEAFF.